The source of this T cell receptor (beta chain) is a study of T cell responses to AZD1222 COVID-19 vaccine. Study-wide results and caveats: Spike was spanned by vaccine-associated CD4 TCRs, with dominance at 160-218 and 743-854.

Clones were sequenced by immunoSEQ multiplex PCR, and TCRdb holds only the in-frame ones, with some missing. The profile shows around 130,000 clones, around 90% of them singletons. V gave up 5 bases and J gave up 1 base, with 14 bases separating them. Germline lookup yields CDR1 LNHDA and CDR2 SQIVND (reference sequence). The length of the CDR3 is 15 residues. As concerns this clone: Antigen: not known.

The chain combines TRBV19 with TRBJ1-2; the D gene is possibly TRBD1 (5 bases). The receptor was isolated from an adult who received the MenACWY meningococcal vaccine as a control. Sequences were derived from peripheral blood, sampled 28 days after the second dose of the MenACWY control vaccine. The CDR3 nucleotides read TGTGCCAGTAGTGGTCGAGGGGATATTAACTATGGCTACACCTTC. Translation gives CASSGRGDINYGYTF.